A single sample is the source of the 12 T cell receptor beta chains below, sequenced in a study of blood T cell repertoires in COVID-19. Only in-frame clones appear in the TCRdb table, and some are missing; sequencing was by immunoSEQ multiplex PCR. Of over 250,000 clones listed, 75% to 90% were seen once; the top ten hold 2.4%. The sample comprised PBMCs or T cells enriched from blood (not recorded which). The receptors were gathered from a woman between 18 and 30 years old who had recovered from COVID-19.

This chain joins TRBV24-1 and TRBJ2-3; 8 bases are a match to TRBD2. Germline CDR1 reads KGHDR; CDR2 reads SFDVKD. The ends lost 7 bases at V and 8 bases at J; junction bases unmatched: 16. The CDR3 sequence is 16 residues long. The CDR3: CATSGLAGGPAGTQYF. The CDR3 region has the DNA TGTGCCACCAGCGGGTTGGCGGGGGGCCCGGCCGGTACGCAGTATTTT.

The rearrangement links TRBV28 to TRBJ1-2, with TRBD1 matching over 8 bases. The CDR3 is 12 amino acids. Losses at the gene ends were 8 bases for V and 4 bases for J; bases not matched to a gene: 3. From germline, CDR1 is MDHEN and CDR2 SYDVKM. The CDR3 region has the DNA TGTGCCAGCGCCGGACAGGGCTATGGCTACACCTTC. Translating gives CASAGQGYGYTF.

The sample holds a few counts of this clone. The CDR3 nucleotides are TGCGCCAGCAGCCAAGATCCAGGTTATCAGCCCCAGCATTTT. It translates to CASSQDPGYQPQHF. V and J are TRBV4-1 and TRBJ1-5; D unclear. From germline, CDR1 is MGHRA and CDR2 YSYEKL. CDR3 length equals 14 residues. Trimming removed 0 bases at V and 5 bases at J, with 8 bases between.

The chain has TRBV5-1 and TRBJ2-5; 12 bases are shared with TRBD2. This CDR3 spans 16 amino acids. With V trimmed by 3 bases and J by 5 bases, 8 bases remained unmatched. Germline V gene sequence: CDR1 SGHRS, CDR2 YFSETQ. The CDR3 region has the DNA TGCGCCAGCAGCTCCACCGGACTAGCGGGGTTGGAGACCCAGTACTTC. It yields the protein CASSSTGLAGLETQYF.

This sequence joins TRBV25-1 and TRBJ1-6; TRBD1 agrees at 7 bases. Unmatched junction bases numbered 6, after V lost 0 bases and J lost 10 bases. Germline lookup yields CDR1 MGHDK and CDR2 SYGVNS. The CDR3 covers 15 residues. CDR3 sequence: CASSEYQGVGSPLHF. As DNA, the CDR3 is TGTGCCAGCAGTGAATATCAGGGGGTTGGCTCACCCCTCCACTTT. The full variable domain, its missing parts supplied by reference TRBV25-1 and TRBJ1-6, is EADIYQTPRYLVIGTGKKITLECSQTMGHDKMYWYQQDPGMELHLIHYSYGVNSTEKGDLSSESTVSRIRTEHFPLTLESARPSHTSQYLCASSEYQGVGSPLHFGNGTRLTVT.

In DNA, the CDR3 is TGTGCCAGCCTCAAGGTAGGACAGGGCTCCTACGAGCAGTACTTC. It encodes CASLKVGQGSYEQYF. V is TRBV7-9 and J is TRBJ2-7; TRBD1 aligns across 8 bases. Per the germline V gene, CDR1 is SEHNR and CDR2 is FQNEAQ (reference sequence). This CDR3 contains 15 residues. Losses at the gene ends were 8 bases for V and 0 bases for J; bases not matched to a gene: 9.

The genes are TRBV28 and TRBJ1-2, with a tentative D call TRBD1 (5 bases). Per the germline V gene, CDR1 is MDHEN and CDR2 is SYDVKM. This CDR3 comprises 13 residues. The V gene lost 5 bases and the J gene lost 6 bases, with 13 bases spanning the gap. CDR3 protein: CASSPGVGDGYTF. In DNA, the CDR3 is TGTGCCAGCAGTCCGGGGGTGGGGGATGGCTACACCTTC.

The chain carries TRBV4-1 and TRBJ2-7, with TRBD2 matching 15 bases. The CDR3 covers 18 residues. The V and J ends lost 1 base and 3 bases, in that order; junction bases with no gene match: 7. Germline V gene lookup returns CDR1 MGHRA and CDR2 YSYEKL. The chain's CDR3 is CASSQGSGTSGGNYEQYF. The CDR3 nucleotides are TGCGCCAGCAGCCAAGGATCCGGGACTAGCGGGGGGAACTACGAGCAGTACTTC.

The rearrangement links TRBV28 to TRBJ2-7, with 10 bases lining up with TRBD1. The CDR3 covers 15 residues. Looked up from germline, CDR1 is MDHEN and CDR2 is SYDVKM. The J segment lost 1 base and the V segment lost 7 bases, leaving 7 bases of the junction unmatched. The CDR3 is CASIRRGQGSYEQYF. DNA for the CDR3: TGTGCCAGCATACGAAGGGGACAGGGGTCCTACGAGCAGTACTTC.

Only one count was recorded for this clone. The gene calls are TRBV21-1 and TRBJ1-6; TRBD1 is the table's D call and was not checked against the DNA. TRBV21-1 is a known pseudogene. The CDR3 spans 15 residues. CDR3: CASNKDIAYNSPLHF. Here the CDR3 DNA reads TGTGCCAGCAACAAGGACATAGCCTATAATTCACCCCTCCACTTT.

The rearrangement uses TRBV5-1 and TRBJ2-7; 11 bases line up with TRBD2. V was clipped by 1 base and J by 2 bases; unmatched bases: 8. The CDR3 loop spans 17 amino acids. Germline loops: CDR1 SGHRS, CDR2 YFSETQ. CDR3: CASSLPSGGPPTYEQYF. The CDR3 DNA reads TGCGCCAGCAGCTTGCCTAGCGGGGGGCCACCGACCTACGAGCAGTACTTC.

This clone has only one observation. V usage is TRBV18 and J usage is TRBJ2-3; 10 bases fit TRBD1. V lost 4 bases, J lost 2 bases, and 6 bases stayed unmatched. CDR3 size: 16 residues. Germline CDR1 is KGHSH and CDR2 is LQKENI. The CDR3 coding sequence is TGTGCCAGCTCACTTCCGGGACAGGGGTCCACAGATACGCAGTATTTT. It specifies CASSLPGQGSTDTQYF.